In its sample, the clone carrying this T cell receptor beta chain is medium-sized. Genomic DNA was subjected to two-round multiplex PCR for amplification of TCR beta CDR3. Initially, in first-round PCR, primers specific to each TRBV and TRBJ gene were used. One entry per CDR3 protein results from TCRdb running MiXCR on the multiplex PCR reads. The table records around 15,000 distinct CDR3 sequences, around half of them present only once. The CDR3 spans 16 residues. Trimming pared 0 bases from V and 0 bases from J, leaving 11 bases between. Germline loops: CDR1 LGHDT, CDR2 YNNKEL (reference sequence). These data are taken from a study of prognosis after radiotherapy for stage I lung cancer.

V is TRBV3-1 and J is TRBJ1-1, with D possibly matching TRBD1 (5 bases). The sequence was collected from a donor over 45 with non-small cell lung cancer. The sequencing here drew on PBMCs, taken before or after stereotactic body radiation therapy (not recorded which). In nucleotides, the CDR3 is TGTGCCAGCAGCCAAGACCGGGGACTGCTGAACACTGAAGCTTTCTTT. Residues: CASSQDRGLLNTEAFF.